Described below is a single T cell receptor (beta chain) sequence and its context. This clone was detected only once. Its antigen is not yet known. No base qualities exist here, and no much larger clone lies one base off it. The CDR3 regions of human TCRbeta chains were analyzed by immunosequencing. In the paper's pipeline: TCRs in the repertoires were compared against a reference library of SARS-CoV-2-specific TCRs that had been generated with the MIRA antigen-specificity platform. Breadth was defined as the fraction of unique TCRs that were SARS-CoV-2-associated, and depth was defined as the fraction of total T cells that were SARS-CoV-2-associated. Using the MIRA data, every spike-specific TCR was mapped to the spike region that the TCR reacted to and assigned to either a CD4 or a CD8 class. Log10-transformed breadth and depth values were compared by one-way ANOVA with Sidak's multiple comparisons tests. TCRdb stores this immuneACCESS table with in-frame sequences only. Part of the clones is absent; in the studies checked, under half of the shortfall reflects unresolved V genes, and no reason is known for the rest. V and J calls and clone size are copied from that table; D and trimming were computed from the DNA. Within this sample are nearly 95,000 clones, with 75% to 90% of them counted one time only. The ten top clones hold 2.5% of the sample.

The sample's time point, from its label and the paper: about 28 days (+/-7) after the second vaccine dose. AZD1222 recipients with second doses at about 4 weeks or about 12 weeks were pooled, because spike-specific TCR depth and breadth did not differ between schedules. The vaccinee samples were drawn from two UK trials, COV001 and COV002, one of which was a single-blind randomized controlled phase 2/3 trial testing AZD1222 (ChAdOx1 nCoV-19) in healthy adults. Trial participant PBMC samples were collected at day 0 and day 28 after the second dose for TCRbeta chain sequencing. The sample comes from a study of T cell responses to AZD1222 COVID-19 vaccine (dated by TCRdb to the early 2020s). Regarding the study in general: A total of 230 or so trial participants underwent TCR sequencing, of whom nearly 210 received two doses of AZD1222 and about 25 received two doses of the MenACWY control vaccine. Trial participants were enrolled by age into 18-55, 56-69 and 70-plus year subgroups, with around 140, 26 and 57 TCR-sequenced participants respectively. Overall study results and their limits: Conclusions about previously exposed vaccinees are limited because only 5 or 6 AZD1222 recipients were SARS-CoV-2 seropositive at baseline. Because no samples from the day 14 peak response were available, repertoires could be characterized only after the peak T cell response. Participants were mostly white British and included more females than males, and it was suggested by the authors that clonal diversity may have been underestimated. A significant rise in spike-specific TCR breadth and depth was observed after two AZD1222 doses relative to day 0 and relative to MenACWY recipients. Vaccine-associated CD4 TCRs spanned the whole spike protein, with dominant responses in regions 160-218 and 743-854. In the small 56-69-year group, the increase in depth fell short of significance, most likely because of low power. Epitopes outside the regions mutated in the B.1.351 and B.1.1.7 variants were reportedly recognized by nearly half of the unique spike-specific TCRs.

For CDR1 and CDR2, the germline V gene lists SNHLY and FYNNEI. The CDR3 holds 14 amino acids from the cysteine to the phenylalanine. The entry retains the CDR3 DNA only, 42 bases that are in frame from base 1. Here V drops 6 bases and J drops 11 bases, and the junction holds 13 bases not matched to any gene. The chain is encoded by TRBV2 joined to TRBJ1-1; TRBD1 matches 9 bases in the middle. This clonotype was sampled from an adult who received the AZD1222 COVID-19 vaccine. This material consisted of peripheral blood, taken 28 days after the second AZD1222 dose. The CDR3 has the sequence CASRPGTGFIQAFF. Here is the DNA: TGTGCCAGCAGGCCCGGGACAGGGTTCATTCAGGCTTTCTTT.